The 18 T cell receptor beta chains below were found in one sample sequenced in a study of CD8 T cells in Susac syndrome. An amount of RNA that ranged from roughly 0.45 to 1 ug was reverse transcribed with random hexamers. Each CDR3 protein is one row after TCRdb ran MiXCR on the immunoSEQ multiplex PCR reads. The sample lists 150,000 to 200,000 distinct CDR3 sequences, 94% occurring once. The sample taken for sequencing was CD4+ T cells from PBMCs. The receptors derive from a human donor with Susac syndrome.

The chain employs TRBV7-2 and TRBJ2-3, with D perhaps TRBD2 (7 bases). This CDR3 contains 13 residues. Trimming took 10 bases from V and 5 from J, leaving 16 bases between them. CDR1 is SGHTA, CDR2 FQGNSA, per germline. The CDR3 is CAIGGGPVDTQYF. CDR3 nucleotide sequence: TGTGCCATAGGGGGGGGGCCGGTAGATACGCAGTATTTT.

In this sample, this clonotype turned up once. The gene calls are TRBV5-1 and TRBJ2-1; a weak D match, TRBD1 (6 bases). Trimming stripped 5 bases from V and 3 bases from J, with 15 bases between. Germline CDR1 reads SGHRS; CDR2 reads YFSETQ. This CDR3 has 15 residues. The CDR3 sequence is CASRSGTPSYNEQFF. The CDR3 DNA reads as TGCGCCAGCAGGTCCGGGACACCCAGCTACAATGAGCAGTTCTTC.

The chain carries TRBV7-2 and TRBJ2-1; 10 nucleotides agree with TRBD1. CDR1 and CDR2 from the germline V gene are SGHTA and FQGNSA. The CDR3 covers 15 residues. The ends lost 6 bases at V and 3 bases at J; junction bases unmatched: 5. The CDR3 sequence: CASRAGTGDYNEQFF. CDR3 coding DNA: TGTGCCAGCAGGGCCGGGACAGGGGACTACAATGAGCAGTTCTTC.

The genes are TRBV19 and TRBJ1-4; tentatively, D is TRBD1 (6 bases). CDR3 length equals 13 residues. Looked up from germline, CDR1 is LNHDA and CDR2 is SQIVND (reference sequence). V dropped 11 bases and J dropped 8 bases, with 18 bases sitting between them. The CDR3, as DNA: TGTGCCGGTTCGCGACAGGAGGGGGAAAAACTGTTTTTT. Translated: CAGSRQEGEKLFF.

The chain joins TRBV12-3 or TRBV12-4 to TRBJ2-7; no reliable D call. The germline V and J ends were trimmed by 3 bases and 2 bases, with 11 bases remaining between them. This CDR3 comprises 14 residues. CDR3 in DNA: TGTGCCAGCAGTTTGCTGGCCGCCACCTACGAGCAGTACTTC. As protein: CASSLLAATYEQYF.

The rearrangement links TRBV18 to TRBJ1-5; D is unresolved. V was pared by 3 bases and J by 5 bases, with 8 bases between. This CDR3 contains 13 residues. Germline CDR1 KGHSH, CDR2 LQKENI. The CDR3 coding sequence is TGTGCCAGCTCACCCCTGGTAGATCAGCCCCAGCATTTT. Translation gives CASSPLVDQPQHF.

The chain uses TRBV9 and TRBJ2-3; weak D call: TRBD2 (5 bases). From germline, CDR1 is SGDLS and CDR2 YYNGEE. This CDR3 region has 16 residues. V was pared by 4 bases and J by 2 bases, with 17 bases between. DNA for the CDR3: TGTGCCAGCAGCACAGTACTAGGGTTATACACAGATACGCAGTATTTT. This translates into CASSTVLGLYTDTQYF. Full variable domain (rest looked up from reference TRBV9 and TRBJ2-3): DSGVTQTPKHLITATGQRVTLRCSPRSGDLSVYWYQQSLDQGLQFLIQYYNGEERAKGNILERFSAQQFPDLHSELNLSSLELGDSALYFCASSTVLGLYTDTQYFGPGTRLTVL.

The V and J genes are TRBV7-7 and TRBJ2-2; perhaps D is TRBD1 or TRBD2 (5 bases each). V was cut by 2 bases and J by 3 bases, with 7 bases left in between. This CDR3 spans 14 amino acids. Germline V gives CDR1 SSHAT, CDR2 FNYEAQ (reference sequence). The CDR3 sequence: CASSLMGDTGELFF. The CDR3, as DNA: TGTGCCAGCAGCTTAATGGGGGACACCGGGGAGCTGTTTTTT.

This clonotype was seen once. The V gene is TRBV2, the J gene TRBJ1-2; 12 positions match TRBD1. Trimming took 6 bases from V and 8 from J; bases not matched to a gene: 16. Germline CDR1 and CDR2: SNHLY and FYNNEI. The CDR3 runs 17 residues. In nucleotides, the CDR3 is TGTGCCAGCAGGGAGGATTGGGGACAGGGGGCGCAACGCGGCTACACCTTC. It encodes CASREDWGQGAQRGYTF.

The rearrangement uses TRBV25-1 and TRBJ1-5, with a tentative D call TRBD1 (6 bases). The CDR3 loop spans 16 amino acids. The germline V gene encodes CDR1 MGHDK and CDR2 SYGVNS. The V gene lost 4 bases and the J gene lost 6 bases, with 19 bases spanning the gap. In DNA form, the CDR3 reads TGTGCCAGCAGTGCCGGCGGGAAGGGGGTGGCTCAGCCCCAGCATTTT. Amino acid sequence: CASSAGGKGVAQPQHF.

The J gene is TRBJ2-1, the V gene TRBV10-3, with 10 positions matching TRBD1. The CDR3 has 15 residues. V lost 4 bases and J lost 0; bases outside the gene matches: 0. Germline V gene data show CDR1 as ENHRY and CDR2 as SYGVKD. The CDR3 DNA reads TGTGCCATCAGTGGGACAGGGGGCTCCTACAATGAGCAGTTCTTC. Its protein is CAISGTGGSYNEQFF.

V and J are TRBV3-1 and TRBJ2-1, with 11 bases lining up with TRBD2. The CDR3 extends over 16 amino acids. Germline values: CDR1 LGHDT, CDR2 YNNKEL (reference sequence). After removal of 2 bases from V and 3 bases from J, the junction contained 3 bases not matched to a gene. CDR3 in DNA: TGTGCCAGCAGCCAACTAACTAGCGGGGGCTACAATGAGCAGTTCTTC. It is translated as CASSQLTSGGYNEQFF.

The chain has TRBV15 and TRBJ1-2; a weak D match, TRBD1 (5 bases). V was shortened by 0 bases and J by 8 bases, with 16 bases between the two germline ends. This CDR3 has 15 amino acids. The V gene's germline CDR1 is LNHNV and CDR2 YYDKDF (reference sequence). The CDR3 region has the DNA TGTGCCACCAGCAGAGATGGAGGGGAGCTCGGGGGCTACACCTTC. Protein product: CATSRDGGELGGYTF.

In this sample, this clonotype turned up once. The chain couples TRBV10-3 to TRBJ2-5; D is undetermined. V lost 3 bases and J lost 4, with 6 bases in between. The V gene's germline CDR1 is ENHRY and CDR2 SYGVKD. The length of the CDR3 is 12 residues. CDR3 sequence: CAISDVRETQYF. CDR3 nucleotide sequence: TGTGCCATCAGTGACGTAAGAGAGACCCAGTACTTC.

The rearrangement links TRBV20-1 to TRBJ2-1, with a weak D call TRBD1 (6 bases). CDR3 length equals 15 residues. From germline, CDR1 is DFQATT and CDR2 SNEGSKA (reference sequence). With 0 bases removed from V and 0 bases from J, the gap between germline ends came to 9 bases. In DNA, the CDR3 is TGCAGTGCTAGAGATACGGGACACTCCTACAATGAGCAGTTCTTC. Protein product: CSARDTGHSYNEQFF.

The rearrangement links TRBV20-1 to TRBJ1-2; D is unresolved. The germline CDR1 and CDR2 sequences are DFQATT and SNEGSKA (reference sequence). V dropped 1 base and J dropped 0 bases, with 3 bases sitting between them. The CDR3 is made up of 12 amino acids. CDR3 nucleotide sequence: TGCAGTGCTAGAGGAGCTAACTATGGCTACACCTTC. It codes for CSARGANYGYTF.

Comment on this clonotype: The junction does not match germline at one end; this may be a read error. The rearrangement uses TRBV6-5 and TRBJ2-7; 7 bases line up with TRBD1. CDR1 and CDR2 (germline): MNHEY, SVGAGI. This CDR3 has 14 amino acids. Here the CDR3 reads CASSYSDRTYEQYF. In DNA form, the CDR3 reads TGTGCCAGCAGTTACTCGGACAGGACCTACGAACAGTACTTC.

J is TRBJ2-2 and V is TRBV10-2, with a possible D match to TRBD1 (6 bases). This CDR3 is 13 amino acids long. V was cut by 7 bases and J by 5 bases, with 11 bases left in between. CDR1 is WSHSY, CDR2 SAAADI, per germline. This CDR3 is CASTYTGTGELFF. Here the CDR3 DNA reads TGCGCCAGCACCTATACAGGGACCGGGGAGCTGTTTTTT.